This T cell receptor (beta chain) was observed in a study of Ad26.COV2.S vaccination and SARS-CoV-2 variants. Study findings and constraints: Measurements of TCR breadth and depth may have given underestimates of the total T cell responses.

CDR1 is MNHNS and CDR2 is SASEGT in the germline V gene. Trimming took off 3 bases at V and 7 bases at J, with 10 bases between the two ends. This CDR3 has 13 residues. In regard to this clone: The antigen is not known.

Sequencing was performed with immunoSEQ multiplex PCR; in TCRdb, only in-frame clones are kept and a portion is missing. In the table there are about 460,000 clones, 80% to 90% of which are singletons. The sample's treatment: approximately 18 received Ad26.COV2.S at low or high dose, single or two shots; several received placebo; per-sample allocation not given. Sample collection was performed on day 63 after the first vaccine or placebo injection. The receptor's source is a person aged 18 to 65 who received the Ad26.COV2.S COVID-19 vaccine or a placebo. V gene TRBV6-1 combines with J gene TRBJ1-5; D might be TRBD1 (6 bases). Sequencing was performed on peripheral blood, taken in a trial of Ad26.COV2.S vaccine versus placebo. The CDR3 sequence is CASSDTGNQPQHF. Written as DNA, the CDR3 is TGTGCCAGCAGTGACACAGGGAACCAGCCCCAGCATTTT.